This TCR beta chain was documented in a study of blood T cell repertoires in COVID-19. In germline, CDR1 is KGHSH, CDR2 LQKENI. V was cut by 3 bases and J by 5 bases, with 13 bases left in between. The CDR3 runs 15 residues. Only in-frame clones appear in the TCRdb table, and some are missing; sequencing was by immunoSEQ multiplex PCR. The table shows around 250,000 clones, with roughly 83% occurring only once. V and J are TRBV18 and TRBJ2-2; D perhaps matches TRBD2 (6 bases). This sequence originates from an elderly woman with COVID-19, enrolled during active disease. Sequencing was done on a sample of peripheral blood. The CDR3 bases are TGTGCCAGCTCACCTCACCCCGGGGGAACCGGGGAGCTGTTTTTT. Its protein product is CASSPHPGGTGELFF.